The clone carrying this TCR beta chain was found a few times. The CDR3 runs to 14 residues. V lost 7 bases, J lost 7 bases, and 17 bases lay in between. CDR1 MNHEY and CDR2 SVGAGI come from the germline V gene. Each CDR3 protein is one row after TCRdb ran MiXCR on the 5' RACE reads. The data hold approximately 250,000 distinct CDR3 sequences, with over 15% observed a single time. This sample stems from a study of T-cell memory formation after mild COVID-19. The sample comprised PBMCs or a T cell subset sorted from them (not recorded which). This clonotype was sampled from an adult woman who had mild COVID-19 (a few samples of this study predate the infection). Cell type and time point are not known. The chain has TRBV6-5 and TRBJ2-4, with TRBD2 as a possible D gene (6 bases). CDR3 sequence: CASIPGTRWNIQYF. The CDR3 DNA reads TGTGCCAGCATCCCCGGGACTCGGTGGAACATTCAGTACTTC.